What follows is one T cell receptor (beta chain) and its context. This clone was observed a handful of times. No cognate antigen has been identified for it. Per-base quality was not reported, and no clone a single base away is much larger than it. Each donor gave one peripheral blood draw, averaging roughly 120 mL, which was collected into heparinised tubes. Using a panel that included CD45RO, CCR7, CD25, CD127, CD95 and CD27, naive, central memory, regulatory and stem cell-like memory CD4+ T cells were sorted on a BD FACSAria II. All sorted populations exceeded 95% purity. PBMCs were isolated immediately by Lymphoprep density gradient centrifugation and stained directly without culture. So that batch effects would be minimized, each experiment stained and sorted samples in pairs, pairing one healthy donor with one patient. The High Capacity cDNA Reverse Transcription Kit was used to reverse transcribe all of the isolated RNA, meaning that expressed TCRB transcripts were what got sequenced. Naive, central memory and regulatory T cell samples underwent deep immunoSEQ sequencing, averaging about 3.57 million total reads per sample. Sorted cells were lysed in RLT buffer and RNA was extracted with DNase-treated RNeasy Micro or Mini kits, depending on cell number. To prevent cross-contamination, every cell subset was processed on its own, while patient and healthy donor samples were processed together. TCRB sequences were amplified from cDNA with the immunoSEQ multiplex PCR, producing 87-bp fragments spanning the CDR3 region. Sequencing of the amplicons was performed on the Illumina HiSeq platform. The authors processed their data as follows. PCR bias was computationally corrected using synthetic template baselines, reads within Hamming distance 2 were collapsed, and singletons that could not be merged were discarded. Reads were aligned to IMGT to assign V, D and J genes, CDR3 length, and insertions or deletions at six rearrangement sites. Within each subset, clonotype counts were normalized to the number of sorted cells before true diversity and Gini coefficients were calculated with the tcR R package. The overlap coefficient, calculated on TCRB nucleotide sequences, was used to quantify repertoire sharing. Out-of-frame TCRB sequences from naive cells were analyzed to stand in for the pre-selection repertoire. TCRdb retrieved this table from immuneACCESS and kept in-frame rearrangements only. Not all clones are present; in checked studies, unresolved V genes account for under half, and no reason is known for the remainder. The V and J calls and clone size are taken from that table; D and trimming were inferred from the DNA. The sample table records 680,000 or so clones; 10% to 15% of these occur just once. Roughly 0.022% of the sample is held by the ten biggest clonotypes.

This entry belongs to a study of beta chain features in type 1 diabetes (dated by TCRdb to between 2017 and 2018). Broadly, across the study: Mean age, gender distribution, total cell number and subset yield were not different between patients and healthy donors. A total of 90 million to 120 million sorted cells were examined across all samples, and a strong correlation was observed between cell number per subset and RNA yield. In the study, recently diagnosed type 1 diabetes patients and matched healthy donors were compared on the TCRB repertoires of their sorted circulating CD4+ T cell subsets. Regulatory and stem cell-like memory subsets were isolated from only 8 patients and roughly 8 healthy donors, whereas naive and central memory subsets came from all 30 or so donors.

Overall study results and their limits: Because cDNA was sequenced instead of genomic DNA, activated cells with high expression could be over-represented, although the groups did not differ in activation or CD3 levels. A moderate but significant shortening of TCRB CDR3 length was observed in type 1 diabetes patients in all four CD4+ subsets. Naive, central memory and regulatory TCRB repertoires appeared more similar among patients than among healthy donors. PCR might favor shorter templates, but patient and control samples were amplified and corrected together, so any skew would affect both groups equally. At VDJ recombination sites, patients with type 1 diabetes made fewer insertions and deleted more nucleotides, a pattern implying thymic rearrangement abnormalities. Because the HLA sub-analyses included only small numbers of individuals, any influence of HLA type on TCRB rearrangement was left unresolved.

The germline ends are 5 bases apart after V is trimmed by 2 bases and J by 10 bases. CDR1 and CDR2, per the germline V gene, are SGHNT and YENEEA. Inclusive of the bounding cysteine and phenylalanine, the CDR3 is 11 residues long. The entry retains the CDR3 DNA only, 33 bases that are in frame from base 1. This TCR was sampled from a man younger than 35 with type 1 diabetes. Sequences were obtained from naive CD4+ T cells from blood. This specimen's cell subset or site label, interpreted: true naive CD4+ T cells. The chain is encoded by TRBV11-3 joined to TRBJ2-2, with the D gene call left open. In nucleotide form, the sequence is TGTGCCAGCAGCTTATACCCGGAGCTGTTTTTT. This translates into CASSLYPELFF.